A selection of T cell receptor beta chains follows, all from one sample in a study of metastatic and nonmetastatic thyroid tumors. Using MiXCR, TCRdb re-called clones from the PCR reads. The sample has some 20,000 clones, 21% seen once. The specimen was tumor tissue. The receptors come from a female donor with papillary thyroid cancer or a benign thyroid nodule (not recorded which). Some clones in this sample may be carry-over from other donors' samples. Both conserved end residues are part of each CDR3. A D gene is named only where the DNA matches it firmly. The size field is filled for only some rows; it gives once, few, many or a size class.

J gene: TRBJ1-2; V gene: TRBV6-5; D gene: -; clone size: large; CDR3 protein: CASSYGGNYGYTF; CDR3 DNA: TGTGCCAGCAGTTACGGCGGCAACTATGGCTACACCTTC
J gene: TRBJ2-1; V gene: TRBV20-1; D gene: -; clone size: many; CDR3 protein: CSARAAHNEQFF; CDR3 DNA: TGCAGTGCTAGGGCCGCTCACAATGAGCAGTTCTTC
J gene: TRBJ2-7; V gene: TRBV19; D gene: TRBD2; clone size: medium-sized; CDR3 protein: CATRARRESYEQYF; CDR3 DNA: TGTGCCACCCGCGCGCGGCGGGAGAGCTACGAGCAGTACTTC
J gene: TRBJ1-2; V gene: TRBV20-1; D gene: TRBD1; clone size: many; CDR3 protein: CSASPGQGSYGYTF; CDR3 DNA: TGCAGTGCTAGCCCAGGACAGGGGAGCTATGGCTACACCTTC
J gene: TRBJ1-6; V gene: TRBV5-1; D gene: -; clone size: few; CDR3 protein: CASSLVGPNSPLHF; CDR3 DNA: TGCGCCAGCAGCTTGGTGGGACCTAATTCACCCCTCCACTTT
J gene: TRBJ2-1; V gene: TRBV5-5; D gene: TRBD1; clone size: many; CDR3 protein: CASSLWQGVDEQFF; CDR3 DNA: TGTGCCAGCAGCTTGTGGCAGGGGGTCGATGAGCAGTTCTTC
J gene: TRBJ2-3; V gene: TRBV19; D gene: TRBD2; clone size: many; CDR3 protein: CASRSSGGPDTQYF; CDR3 DNA: TGTGCCAGTAGGTCTAGCGGGGGGCCAGATACGCAGTATTTT
J gene: TRBJ1-2; V gene: TRBV20-1; D gene: -; clone size: medium-sized; CDR3 protein: CSASPRAGDYGYTF; CDR3 DNA: TGCAGTGCTAGCCCCAGGGCAGGGGACTATGGCTACACCTTC
J gene: TRBJ2-1; V gene: TRBV7-2; D gene: -; clone size: once; CDR3 protein: CASSLRSAYEQFF; CDR3 DNA: TGTGCCAGCAGCTTACGATCGGCATATGAGCAGTTCTTC
J gene: TRBJ2-7; V gene: TRBV12-3/TRBV12-4; D gene: TRBD2; clone size: -; CDR3 protein: CASSLSAAGVYEQYF; CDR3 DNA: TGTGCCAGCAGTTTAAGTGCAGCGGGAGTGTACGAGCAGTACTTC
J gene: TRBJ2-1; V gene: TRBV7-9; D gene: TRBD2; clone size: many; CDR3 protein: CASSPASGRRYNEQFF; CDR3 DNA: TGTGCCAGCAGCCCCGCGAGCGGGAGAAGGTACAATGAGCAGTTCTTC
J gene: TRBJ2-1; V gene: TRBV5-6; D gene: -; clone size: many; CDR3 protein: CASSLDRLAMDEQFF; CDR3 DNA: TGTGCCAGCAGCTTGGATCGGTTAGCGATGGATGAGCAGTTCTTC
J gene: TRBJ2-1; V gene: TRBV6-5; D gene: -; clone size: many; CDR3 protein: CASSYSRPDNEQFF; CDR3 DNA: TGTGCCAGCAGTTACTCAAGGCCTGACAATGAGCAGTTCTTC
J gene: TRBJ1-2; V gene: TRBV6-1; D gene: TRBD1; clone size: -; CDR3 protein: CATRRQGKHGYTF; CDR3 DNA: TGTGCCACCCGGAGACAGGGGAAGCATGGCTACACCTTC
J gene: TRBJ2-1; V gene: TRBV5-4; D gene: -; clone size: -; CDR3 protein: CASSFRYNEQFF; CDR3 DNA: TGTGCCAGCAGCTTCCGTTACAATGAGCAGTTCTTC
J gene: TRBJ1-5; V gene: TRBV7-2; D gene: -; clone size: -; CDR3 protein: CASSLGLGTDQPQHF; CDR3 DNA: TGTGCCAGCAGCTTAGGTTTGGGGACGGATCAGCCCCAGCATTTT
J gene: TRBJ1-6; V gene: TRBV30; D gene: -; clone size: -; CDR3 protein: CAWSGGLMNSPLHF; CDR3 DNA: TGTGCCTGGAGTGGAGGTTTGATGAATTCACCCCTCCACTTT
J gene: TRBJ2-5; V gene: TRBV4-1; D gene: TRBD1; clone size: many; CDR3 protein: CASSQDDRGKETQYF; CDR3 DNA: TGCGCCAGCAGCCAAGATGACAGGGGGAAAGAGACCCAGTACTTC
J gene: TRBJ1-2; V gene: TRBV7-9; D gene: -; clone size: medium-sized; CDR3 protein: CASTLGRVGYTF; CDR3 DNA: TGTGCCAGCACCCTGGGGAGGGTTGGCTACACCTTC
J gene: TRBJ1-5; V gene: TRBV6-1; D gene: -; clone size: -; CDR3 protein: CASSPRENQPQHF; CDR3 DNA: TGTGCCAGCAGCCCACGGGAGAATCAGCCCCAGCATTTT
J gene: TRBJ1-5; V gene: TRBV19; D gene: -; clone size: medium-sized; CDR3 protein: CASRGFNQPQHF; CDR3 DNA: TGTGCCAGTAGGGGCTTCAATCAGCCCCAGCATTTT
J gene: TRBJ1-2; V gene: TRBV5-1; D gene: TRBD1; clone size: -; CDR3 protein: CASSFEWGQGRVNYTF; CDR3 DNA: TGCGCCAGCAGCTTTGAGTGGGGACAGGGGAGAGTTAACTACACCTTC
J gene: TRBJ2-7; V gene: TRBV11-2; D gene: TRBD2; clone size: -; CDR3 protein: CASSSYLAGVYYEQYF; CDR3 DNA: TGTGCCAGCAGCTCCTATCTAGCGGGAGTCTACTACGAGCAGTACTTC
J gene: TRBJ1-2; V gene: TRBV24-1; D gene: -; clone size: -; CDR3 protein: CATSDFRQAGGYTF; CDR3 DNA: TGTGCCACCAGTGATTTTCGGCAGGCGGGGGGCTACACCTTC
J gene: TRBJ2-7; V gene: TRBV27; D gene: TRBD1; clone size: few; CDR3 protein: CASSLSGQSYEQYF; CDR3 DNA: TGTGCCAGCAGTTTGTCGGGACAGTCCTACGAGCAGTACTTC
J gene: TRBJ2-6; V gene: TRBV18; D gene: -; clone size: many; CDR3 protein: CASSQAGGFSGANVLTF; CDR3 DNA: TGTGCCAGCTCACAGGCCGGCGGGTTTTCTGGGGCCAACGTCCTGACTTTC
J gene: TRBJ2-3; V gene: TRBV11-2; D gene: -; clone size: -; CDR3 protein: CASSLVSSGAPDTQYF; CDR3 DNA: TGTGCCAGCAGCTTAGTTTCTTCGGGAGCCCCAGATACGCAGTATTTT
J gene: TRBJ2-2; V gene: TRBV5-4; D gene: -; clone size: many; CDR3 protein: CASSLSPAMNTGELFF; CDR3 DNA: TGTGCCAGCAGCTTGTCCCCAGCCATGAACACCGGGGAGCTGTTTTTT
J gene: TRBJ2-3; V gene: TRBV6-4; D gene: TRBD1; clone size: many; CDR3 protein: CASSVSLTGGSDTQYF; CDR3 DNA: TGTGCCAGCAGTGTTTCATTGACAGGGGGGTCGGATACGCAGTATTTT
J gene: TRBJ1-2; V gene: TRBV4-2; D gene: TRBD1; clone size: many; CDR3 protein: CASSHPDRVEVYTF; CDR3 DNA: TGTGCCAGCAGCCATCCTGACAGGGTAGAAGTCTACACCTTC
J gene: TRBJ2-3; V gene: TRBV12-3/TRBV12-4; D gene: -; clone size: -; CDR3 protein: CASSTTASGSTDTQYF; CDR3 DNA: TGTGCCAGCAGTACGACGGCCAGCGGCAGCACAGATACGCAGTATTTT
J gene: TRBJ2-7; V gene: TRBV20-1; D gene: TRBD1; clone size: -; CDR3 protein: CSAGPGQGAREQYF; CDR3 DNA: TGCAGTGCTGGGCCGGGACAGGGAGCACGCGAGCAGTACTTC
J gene: TRBJ2-1; V gene: TRBV5-2; D gene: -; clone size: -; CDR3 protein: CASNPGGLADNNEQFF; CDR3 DNA: TGTGCCAGCAACCCAGGCGGACTAGCGGACAACAATGAGCAGTTCTTC
J gene: TRBJ1-4; V gene: TRBV6-2/TRBV6-3; D gene: -; clone size: many; CDR3 protein: CASTGTEYEKLFF; CDR3 DNA: TGTGCCAGCACAGGGACGGAATACGAAAAACTGTTTTTT
J gene: TRBJ2-7; V gene: TRBV9; D gene: -; clone size: many; CDR3 protein: CASSVLGESLGEQYF; CDR3 DNA: TGTGCCAGCAGCGTATTGGGGGAGTCCCTGGGCGAGCAGTACTTC
J gene: TRBJ1-2; V gene: TRBV7-9; D gene: -; clone size: many; CDR3 protein: CASSFFNSPKAGYTF; CDR3 DNA: TGTGCCAGCAGCTTTTTTAATTCACCTAAAGCGGGATACACCTTC
J gene: TRBJ1-4; V gene: TRBV28; D gene: -; clone size: -; CDR3 protein: CASSLQRAINEKLFF; CDR3 DNA: TGTGCCAGCAGTCTCCAGCGAGCGATTAATGAAAAACTGTTTTTT
J gene: TRBJ1-4; V gene: TRBV15; D gene: -; clone size: many; CDR3 protein: CATSRSLRSDEKLFF; CDR3 DNA: TGTGCCACCAGCAGATCTCTGAGGTCCGATGAAAAACTGTTTTTT
J gene: TRBJ2-1; V gene: TRBV15; D gene: TRBD2; clone size: many; CDR3 protein: CATSRAYGLAGRDEQFF; CDR3 DNA: TGTGCCACCAGCAGAGCCTACGGACTAGCGGGACGGGATGAGCAGTTCTTC
J gene: TRBJ2-7; V gene: TRBV9; D gene: TRBD2; clone size: -; CDR3 protein: CASGSGNHLEQYF; CDR3 DNA: TGTGCCAGCGGTAGCGGGAACCACCTCGAGCAGTACTTC
J gene: TRBJ1-1; V gene: TRBV28; D gene: -; clone size: -; CDR3 protein: CASGSTGGSRSGEAFF; CDR3 DNA: TGTGCCAGCGGGTCGACTGGAGGTTCTCGATCCGGGGAGGCTTTCTTT
J gene: TRBJ2-7; V gene: TRBV3-1; D gene: TRBD1; clone size: -; CDR3 protein: CASSQPGQGANGVYEQYF; CDR3 DNA: TGTGCCAGCAGCCAACCGGGGCAGGGGGCGAACGGGGTTTACGAGCAGTACTTC
J gene: TRBJ2-7; V gene: TRBV2; D gene: TRBD2; clone size: few; CDR3 protein: CASVQREVGEQYF; CDR3 DNA: TGTGCCAGCGTCCAGCGGGAGGTCGGCGAGCAGTACTTC
J gene: TRBJ2-1; V gene: TRBV11-3; D gene: TRBD2; clone size: many; CDR3 protein: CASSLDGREGRNEQFF; CDR3 DNA: TGTGCCAGCAGCTTAGATGGACGGGAGGGCCGCAATGAGCAGTTCTTC
J gene: TRBJ2-1; V gene: TRBV4-1; D gene: TRBD2; clone size: -; CDR3 protein: CASSHLSGRVYNEQFF; CDR3 DNA: TGCGCCAGCAGCCATCTTAGCGGGAGGGTTTACAATGAGCAGTTCTTC
J gene: TRBJ1-1; V gene: TRBV18; D gene: -; clone size: -; CDR3 protein: CASSLDRLNTEAFF; CDR3 DNA: TGTGCCAGCTCACTCGACAGGTTGAACACTGAAGCTTTCTTT
J gene: TRBJ2-7; V gene: TRBV6-2/TRBV6-3; D gene: -; clone size: -; CDR3 protein: CASSPPASASVEQYF; CDR3 DNA: TGTGCCAGCAGTCCTCCGGCTAGCGCGAGTGTCGAGCAGTACTTC
J gene: TRBJ2-1; V gene: TRBV20-1; D gene: TRBD1; clone size: -; CDR3 protein: CSASNRDRGSNEQFF; CDR3 DNA: TGCAGTGCTAGTAATAGGGACAGGGGGTCAAATGAGCAGTTCTTC
J gene: TRBJ2-1; V gene: TRBV5-1; D gene: TRBD1; clone size: many; CDR3 protein: CASSLGGTGPNEQFF; CDR3 DNA: TGCGCCAGCAGCTTGGGTGGGACAGGGCCCAATGAGCAGTTCTTC
J gene: TRBJ2-1; V gene: TRBV7-3; D gene: -; clone size: -; CDR3 protein: CASSLTGPPTEQFF; CDR3 DNA: TGTGCCAGCAGCTTAACCGGACCCCCCACTGAGCAGTTCTTC
J gene: TRBJ1-3; V gene: TRBV6-1; D gene: -; clone size: medium-sized; CDR3 protein: CASSVSIGNTIYF; CDR3 DNA: TGTGCCAGCAGTGTATCGATTGGAAACACCATATATTTT
J gene: TRBJ1-6; V gene: TRBV5-6; D gene: -; clone size: -; CDR3 protein: CASSLERQSYSPLHF; CDR3 DNA: TGTGCCAGCAGCTTGGAAAGGCAGTCTTATTCACCCCTCCACTTT
J gene: TRBJ2-7; V gene: TRBV28; D gene: -; clone size: few; CDR3 protein: CASSFDRYEQYF; CDR3 DNA: TGTGCCAGCAGTTTCGACCGCTACGAGCAGTACTTC
J gene: TRBJ2-7; V gene: TRBV10-2; D gene: -; clone size: many; CDR3 protein: CASSDQIYEQYF; CDR3 DNA: TGCGCCAGCAGTGACCAAATCTACGAGCAGTACTTC
J gene: TRBJ1-1; V gene: TRBV9; D gene: -; clone size: -; CDR3 protein: CASSFQGGQNTEAFF; CDR3 DNA: TGTGCCAGCAGCTTTCAAGGGGGACAGAACACTGAAGCTTTCTTT
J gene: TRBJ2-7; V gene: TRBV10-3; D gene: -; clone size: many; CDR3 protein: CAISDPGGTTSYEQYF; CDR3 DNA: TGTGCCATCAGTGACCCAGGAGGTACAACCTCCTACGAGCAGTACTTC
J gene: TRBJ2-3; V gene: TRBV6-2/TRBV6-3; D gene: -; clone size: many; CDR3 protein: CASARSFQSTQYF; CDR3 DNA: TGTGCCAGTGCAAGATCCTTTCAGAGTACGCAGTATTTT